This T cell receptor beta chain came from a study of blood T cell repertoires in COVID-19. At the level of the study: The analysed material was cDNA or gDNA that came from T cells, B-cell-depleted T cells, or PBMCs.

The CDR3 spans 15 residues. V gave up 6 bases and J gave up 1 base; unmatched junction bases: 6. Germline CDR1 SNHLY, CDR2 FYNNEI. The protocol was immunoSEQ multiplex PCR, while the TCRdb copy is restricted to in-frame clones and leaves out a portion. This table holds about 150,000 clones, 75% to 90% found once. The sequenced sample consisted of PBMCs or T cells enriched from blood (not recorded which). The V and J genes are TRBV2 and TRBJ1-5; 7 positions match TRBD1. The sequence derives from a woman aged 35 to 49 who had been exposed to COVID-19. CDR3 loop: CASSRQGHSNQPQHF. DNA for the CDR3: TGTGCCAGCAGCCGACAGGGTCACAGCAATCAGCCCCAGCATTTT.